The source of this T cell receptor (beta chain) is a study of Graves' ophthalmopathy and Graves' hyperthyroidism. RNA transcripts were the template, and TCR beta CDR3 regions were amplified from them. HTBI-primed first-round RT-PCR preceded second-round multiplex PCR. A single record per CDR3 protein comes from TCRdb applying MiXCR to the multiplex PCR reads. The sample records hundreds of thousands of distinct CDR3 sequences, roughly 39% being singletons. The length of the CDR3 is 14 residues. The germline V and J ends were trimmed by 3 bases and 3 bases, with 11 bases remaining between them. CDR1 is LNHDA and CDR2 is SQIVND in the germline V gene (reference sequence). Ophthalmopathy was moderately-to-severely active, CAS at least 3, NOSPECS at least 4, lasting under 3 months.

The chain is built from TRBV19 and TRBJ1-2; weak D call: TRBD1 (5 bases). The sequenced sample was peripheral blood. This receptor was obtained from an adult man with Graves' ophthalmopathy. The CDR3 is CASSIPGGDYGYTF. DNA for the CDR3: TGTGCCAGTAGTATCCCGGGAGGGGACTATGGCTACACCTTC.